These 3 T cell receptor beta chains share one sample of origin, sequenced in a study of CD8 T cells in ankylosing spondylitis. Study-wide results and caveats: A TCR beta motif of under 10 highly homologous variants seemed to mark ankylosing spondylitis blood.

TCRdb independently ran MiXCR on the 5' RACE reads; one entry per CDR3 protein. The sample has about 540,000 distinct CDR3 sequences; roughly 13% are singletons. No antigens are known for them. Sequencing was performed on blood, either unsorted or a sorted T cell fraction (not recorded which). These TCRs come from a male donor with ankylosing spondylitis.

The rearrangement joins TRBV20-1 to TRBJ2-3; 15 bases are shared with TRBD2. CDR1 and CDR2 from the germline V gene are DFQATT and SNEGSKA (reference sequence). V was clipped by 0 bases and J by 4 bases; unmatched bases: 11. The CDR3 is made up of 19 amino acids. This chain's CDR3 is CSARDRTSGRALFSDTQYF. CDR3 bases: TGCAGTGCTAGAGACCGGACTAGCGGGAGGGCCTTGTTTTCAGATACGCAGTATTTT.

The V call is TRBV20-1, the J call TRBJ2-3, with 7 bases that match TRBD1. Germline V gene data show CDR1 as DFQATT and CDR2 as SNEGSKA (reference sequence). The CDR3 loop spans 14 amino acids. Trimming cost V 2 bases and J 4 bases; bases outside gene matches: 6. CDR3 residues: CSARTSGGADTQYF. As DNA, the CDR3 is TGCAGTGCTAGAACCTCAGGGGGTGCAGATACGCAGTATTTT.

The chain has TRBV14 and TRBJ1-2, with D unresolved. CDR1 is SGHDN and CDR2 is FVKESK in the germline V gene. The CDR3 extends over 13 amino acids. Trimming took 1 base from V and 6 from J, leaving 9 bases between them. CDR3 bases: TGTGCCAGCAGCCAAGTGAAGTGGCATGGCTACACCTTC. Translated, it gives CASSQVKWHGYTF.